The sequence of this T cell receptor (beta chain) was determined in a study of blood T cell repertoires in COVID-19. This CDR3 has 15 amino acids. Libraries were prepared by immunoSEQ multiplex PCR; TCRdb keeps only in-frame clonotypes and omits some of them. The table has under 150,000 clones, 88% seen once. This clonotype was obtained from a human donor in a cohort sampled during active COVID-19. Sequencing used peripheral blood. The V call is TRBV12-2, the J call TRBJ2-1; the table's TRBD1 call for D was not verified on the DNA. TRBV12-2 is assigned pseudogene status. DNA for the CDR3: TGTGCAAGTCGCATCAGGGCAATACAGGGGCCTGAGCAGTTCTTC. It specifies CASRIRAIQGPEQFF.